This T cell receptor (beta chain) was obtained from a study of OX40 agonist ivuxolimab in advanced cancers. About the research overall: An agonistic human IgG2 monoclonal antibody against OX40 (CD134) was given. Around 40% of patients had received prior checkpoint inhibitor therapy. Study-level points and caveats: Clonal expansion among partial responders at 0.1-3.0 mg/kg ranked near the lowest. Clones of CD4+ and CD8+ blood T cells grew by week 6 at doses of 0.1 to 3.0 mg/kg.

The CDR3 has 17 residues. The V gene's germline CDR1 is MGHDK and CDR2 SYGVNS. The ends were cut back, 3 bases at V and 1 base at J, with 17 bases in the middle. Profiling relied on immunoSEQ multiplex PCR, and the TCRdb table lists in-frame clones only, not all of them. Here the sample spans some 81,000 clones, more than 70% being singletons. To note about this clone: What it binds is not known.

The receptor was isolated from an adult with an advanced solid tumor such as melanoma, head and neck, liver or kidney cancer. This chain links TRBV25-1 with TRBJ2-3; D tentatively reads TRBD1 or TRBD2 (5 bases each). Material: CD4+ or CD8+ T cells sorted from blood, obtained in a trial of the OX40 agonist ivuxolimab. The CDR3, as DNA: TGTGCCAGCAGTGATCCCCCGGGACGGGCCGGCACAGATACGCAGTATTTT. Its protein product is CASSDPPGRAGTDTQYF.